Reported below is one T cell receptor beta chain. The antigen it binds to is not known. A junction boundary mismatches the germline segment, possibly from a read error. The read halts 3 residues ahead of the CDR3 end, with the missing end drawn from the germline J gene. Every participant had a single incident cervical HPV16 infection, and prevalent HPV16 infections were excluded. Cervical HPV DNA was detected by MY09/MY11 PCR, and genotyping was performed by dot-blot hybridization. Around 16 mL of heparinized blood was centrifuged, after which the buffy coat was aliquoted, frozen at -30 degrees C, and then stored at -80 degrees C. QIAGEN kits were used to extract genomic DNA from buffy coat specimens. This entry belongs to a study of T cells in women clearing cervical HPV infection (dated by TCRdb to 2016 to 2019). Regarding the study in general: Cases were roughly 24 women with histologically confirmed HPV16-related CIN3 or worse, including a couple of invasive cancers. The 20 to 25 controls were women who cleared a single incident HPV16 infection within 12 months without developing precancer or cancer. Case blood was taken at the visit when the lesion was first identified, whereas control blood was taken when infection was no longer detected. Among cases, blood sampling occurred a median of roughly 160 days after lesion detection, with an interquartile range of roughly 85 to 220 days. Because only a few women had HLA typing data, the possibility that HLA type acted as a confounder could not be ruled out. This exploratory proof-of-principle case-control study, nested within the Guanacaste HPV Natural History Study in Costa Rica, compared TCR repertoires among women with different cervical HPV16 outcomes. Cases and controls were matched on year of sample collection and on age within five years. Median age was roughly 35 years in cases versus over 37 in controls, and baseline characteristics did not differ significantly. The parent cohort enrolled around 10,000 women aged 18 or older in Guanacaste, Costa Rica, during about 1993 to 1994 and followed them for seven to eight years. Quality controls consisted of five blinded duplicates per group, for a total of approximately 60 samples made up of approximately 50 participants and roughly ten replicates. General study outcomes and caveats: The cross-sectional design could not show whether the associations came before the infection or were a result of it, and neither effector/memory subsets nor HPV-specific T cells were isolated. T-cell numbers per sample were unknown, so richness differences could reflect varying T-cell content rather than repertoire biology. TCR repertoire richness was significantly higher in CIN3+ cases than in controls across sequencing depths, while evenness did not differ. Cases were distinguished from controls with an estimated AUC of 0.65 to 0.85 by random forest classifiers combining richness and V gene abundances. Lower TRBV6-7 relative abundance was observed in cases than in controls (around 0.1% versus 0.15%; Bonferroni P = 0.0008).

TCR beta CDR3 regions were amplified by multiplex PCR from an average of about 1,100 ng genomic DNA per sample using the immunoSEQ assay. To correct primer bias, the assay used a complete synthetic TCR repertoire to set an amplification baseline. Amplicons were sequenced on the Illumina platform. The paper's data handling went like this. Sequence errors were corrected by clustering with frequency ratios and a modified nearest-neighbor algorithm, and the sequences were then analyzed in the immunoSEQ Analyzer using IMGT gene definitions. TCR richness and evenness were averaged over 20 rarefaction repeats at each rarefaction depth, excluding samples with fewer sequences than the depth. Relative abundances of V, D and J genes were compared between groups using Wilcoxon rank sum tests, with FDR correction applied. In the blinded duplicates, the intraclass correlation was 90% to 96% for TCR richness and averaged about 80% across 60 to 70 gene segments. TCRdb took this table from immuneACCESS and kept in-frame rearrangements with V and J called. Such tables lack part of the clones; where checked against another copy, unresolved V genes explain under half of the gap, and the rest is unexplained. V, J and clone size derive from that table, while D and trimming were established from the DNA sequence. Per the sample table, the count is some 21,000 clones. Roughly 2.7% of the sample goes to the ten largest clones.

The CDR3 holds 15 amino acids from the cysteine to the phenylalanine. The CDR3 was read in part: 36 bases, with the frame set at base 1. Reading the germline V gene gives CDR1 LGHNA and CDR2 YNFKEQ. The sample taken for sequencing was blood buffy coat. The rearrangement combines TRBV4-2 with TRBJ2-5; TRBD2 matches 7 bases in the middle. The source of this sequence is a woman aged 18 to 75 with a cervical HPV16 infection that either progressed to CIN3+ or cleared (not recorded which). The part of the CDR3 DNA that was read is TGCGCCAGCAGGTCTTCAGGGAGGGTTTCGGAGACC. It translates to CASRSSGRVSET. In full, the CDR3 reads CASRSSGRVSETQYF.